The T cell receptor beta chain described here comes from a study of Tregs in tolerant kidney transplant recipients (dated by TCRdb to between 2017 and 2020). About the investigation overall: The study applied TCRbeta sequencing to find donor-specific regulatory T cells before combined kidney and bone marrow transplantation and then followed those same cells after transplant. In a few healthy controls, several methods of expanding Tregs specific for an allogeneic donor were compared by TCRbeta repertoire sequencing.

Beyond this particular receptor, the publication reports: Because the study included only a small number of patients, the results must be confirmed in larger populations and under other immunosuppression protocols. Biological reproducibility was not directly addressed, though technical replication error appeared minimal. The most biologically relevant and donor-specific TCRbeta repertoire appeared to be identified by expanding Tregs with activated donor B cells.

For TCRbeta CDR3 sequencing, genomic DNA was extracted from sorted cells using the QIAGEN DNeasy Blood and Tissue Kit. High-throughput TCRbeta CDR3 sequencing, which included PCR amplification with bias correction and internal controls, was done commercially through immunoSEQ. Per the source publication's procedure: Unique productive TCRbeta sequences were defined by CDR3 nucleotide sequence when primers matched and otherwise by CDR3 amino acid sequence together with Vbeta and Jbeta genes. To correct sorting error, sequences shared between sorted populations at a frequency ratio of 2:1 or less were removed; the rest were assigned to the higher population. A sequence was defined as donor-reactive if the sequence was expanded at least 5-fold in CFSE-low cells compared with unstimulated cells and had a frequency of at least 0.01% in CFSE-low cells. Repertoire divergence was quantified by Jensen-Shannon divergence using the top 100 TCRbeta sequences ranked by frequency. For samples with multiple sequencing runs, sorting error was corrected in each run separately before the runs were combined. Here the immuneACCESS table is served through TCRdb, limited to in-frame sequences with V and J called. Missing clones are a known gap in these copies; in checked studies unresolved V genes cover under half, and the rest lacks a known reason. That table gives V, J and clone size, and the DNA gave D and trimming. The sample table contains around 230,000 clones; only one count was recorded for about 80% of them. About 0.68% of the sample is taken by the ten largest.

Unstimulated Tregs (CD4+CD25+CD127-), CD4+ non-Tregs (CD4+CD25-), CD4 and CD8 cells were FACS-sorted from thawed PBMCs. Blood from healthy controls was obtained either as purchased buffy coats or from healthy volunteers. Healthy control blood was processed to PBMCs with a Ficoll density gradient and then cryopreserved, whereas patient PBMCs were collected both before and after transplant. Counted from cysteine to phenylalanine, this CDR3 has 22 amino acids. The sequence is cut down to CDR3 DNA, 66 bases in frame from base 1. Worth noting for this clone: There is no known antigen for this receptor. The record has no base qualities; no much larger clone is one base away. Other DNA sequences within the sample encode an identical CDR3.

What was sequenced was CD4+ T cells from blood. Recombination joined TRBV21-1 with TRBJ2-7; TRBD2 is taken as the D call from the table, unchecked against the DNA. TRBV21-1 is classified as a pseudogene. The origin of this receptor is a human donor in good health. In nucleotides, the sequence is TGTGCCAGCAGCCAAGAAAGGCCCCCTAGCGGGCGCCCCCCTGGGACGGGACTCGAGCAGTACTTC. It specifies CASSQERPPSGRPPGTGLEQYF.